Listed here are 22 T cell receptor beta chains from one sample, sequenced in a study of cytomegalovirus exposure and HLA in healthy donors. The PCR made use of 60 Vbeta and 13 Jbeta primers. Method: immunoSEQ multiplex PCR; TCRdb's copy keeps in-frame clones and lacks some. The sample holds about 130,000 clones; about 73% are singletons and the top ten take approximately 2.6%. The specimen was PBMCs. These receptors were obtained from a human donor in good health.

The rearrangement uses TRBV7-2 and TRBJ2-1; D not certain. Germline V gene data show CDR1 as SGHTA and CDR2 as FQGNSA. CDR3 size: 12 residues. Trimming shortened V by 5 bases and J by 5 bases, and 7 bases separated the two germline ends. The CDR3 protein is CASSHPNNEQFF. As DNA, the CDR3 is TGTGCCAGCAGCCATCCAAACAATGAGCAGTTCTTC.

This chain's CDR3 is CASSLGGGGSSYEQYF. CDR3 bases: TGTGCCAGCAGCTTGGGAGGCGGGGGGAGCTCCTACGAGCAGTACTTC. This chain joins TRBV7-3 and TRBJ2-7; TRBD2 matches at 8 bases. This CDR3 contains 16 residues. V shed 3 bases and J 0 bases; nucleotides not matched to a gene: 7. Germline values: CDR1 SGHTA, CDR2 FQGTGA. Combining the CDR3 with reference TRBV7-3 and TRBJ2-7 gives the whole variable domain GAGVSQTPSNKVTEKGKYVELRCDPISGHTALYWYRQSLGQGPEFLIYFQGTGAADDSGLPNDRFFAVRPEGSVSTLKIQRTERGDSAVYLCASSLGGGGSSYEQYFGPGTRLTVT.

The CDR3 protein is CASSLDLQGLPVRQYF. The CDR3 DNA sequence: TGTGCCAGCAGCTTAGATCTCCAGGGCCTCCCGGTTCGGCAGTATTTT. The chain couples TRBV11-3 to TRBJ2-3; D may be TRBD1 (5 bases). Trimming shortened V by 0 bases and J by 11 bases, and 21 bases separated the two germline ends. The CDR3 is 16 residues long. The germline V gene has CDR1 SGHNT and CDR2 YENEEA.

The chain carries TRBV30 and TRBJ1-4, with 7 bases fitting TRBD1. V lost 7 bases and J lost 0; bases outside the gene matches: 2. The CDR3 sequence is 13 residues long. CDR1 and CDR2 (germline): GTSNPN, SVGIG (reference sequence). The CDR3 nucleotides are TGTGCCTTTGACAGGGCAACTAATGAAAAACTGTTTTTT. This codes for CAFDRATNEKLFF. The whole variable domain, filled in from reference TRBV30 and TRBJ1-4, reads SQTIHQWPATLVQPVGSPLSLECTVEGTSNPNLYWYRQAAGRGLQLLFYSVGIGQISSEVPQNLSASRPQDRQFILSSKKLLLSDSGFYLCAFDRATNEKLFFGSGTQLSVL.

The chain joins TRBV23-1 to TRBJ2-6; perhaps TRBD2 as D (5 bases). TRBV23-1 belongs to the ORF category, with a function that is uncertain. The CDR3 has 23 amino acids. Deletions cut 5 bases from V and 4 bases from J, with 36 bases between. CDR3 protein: CASSNRKLPPRGRQSPGANVLTF. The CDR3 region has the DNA TGCGCCAGCAGTAATCGAAAACTGCCCCCCCGGGGTCGTCAATCACCGGGGGCCAACGTCCTGACTTTC.

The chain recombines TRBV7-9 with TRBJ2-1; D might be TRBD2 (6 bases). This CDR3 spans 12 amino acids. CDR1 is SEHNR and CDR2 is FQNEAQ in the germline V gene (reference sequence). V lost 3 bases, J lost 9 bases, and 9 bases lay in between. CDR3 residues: CASSLGGGEQFF. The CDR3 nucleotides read TGTGCCAGCAGCTTGGGGGGTGGTGAGCAGTTCTTC.

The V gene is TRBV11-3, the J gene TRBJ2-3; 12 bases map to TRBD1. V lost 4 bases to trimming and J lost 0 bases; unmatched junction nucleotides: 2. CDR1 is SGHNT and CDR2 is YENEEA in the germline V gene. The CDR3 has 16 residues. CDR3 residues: CASSSGQGASTDTQYF. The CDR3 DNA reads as TGTGCCAGCAGCTCGGGACAGGGGGCCAGCACAGATACGCAGTATTTT.

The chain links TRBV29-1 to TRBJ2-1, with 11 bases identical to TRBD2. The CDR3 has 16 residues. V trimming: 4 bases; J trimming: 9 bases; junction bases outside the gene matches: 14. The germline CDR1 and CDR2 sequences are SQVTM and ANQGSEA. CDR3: CSVVKGGLAGGGEQFF. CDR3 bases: TGCAGCGTTGTTAAAGGGGGGCTAGCGGGGGGTGGTGAGCAGTTCTTC.

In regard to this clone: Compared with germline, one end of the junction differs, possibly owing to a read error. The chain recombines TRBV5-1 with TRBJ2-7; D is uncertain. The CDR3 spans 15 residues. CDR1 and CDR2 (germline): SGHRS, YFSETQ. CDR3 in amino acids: CASRLFPNEVYEQYF. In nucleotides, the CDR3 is TGCGCCAGCCGCTTATTTCCTAATGAGGTCTACGAGCAGTACTTC.

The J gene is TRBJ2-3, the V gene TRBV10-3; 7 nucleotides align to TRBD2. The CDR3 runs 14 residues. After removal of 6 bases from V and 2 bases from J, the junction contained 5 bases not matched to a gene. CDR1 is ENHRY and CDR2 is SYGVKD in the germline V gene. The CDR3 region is CAISMGGDTDTQYF. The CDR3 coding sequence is TGTGCCATCAGCATGGGGGGGGACACAGATACGCAGTATTTT.

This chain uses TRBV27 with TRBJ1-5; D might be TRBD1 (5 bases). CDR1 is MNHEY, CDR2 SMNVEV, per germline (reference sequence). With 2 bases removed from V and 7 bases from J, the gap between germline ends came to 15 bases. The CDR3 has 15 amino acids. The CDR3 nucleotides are TGTGCCAGCAGTTTAGGCCCGGGGGGGGAACAGCCCCAGCATTTT. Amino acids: CASSLGPGGEQPQHF.

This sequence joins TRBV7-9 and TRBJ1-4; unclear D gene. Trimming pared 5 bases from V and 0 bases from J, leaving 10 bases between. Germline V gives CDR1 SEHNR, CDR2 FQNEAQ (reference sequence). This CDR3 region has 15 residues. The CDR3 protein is CASSGRVATNEKLFF. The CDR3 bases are TGTGCCAGCAGCGGCCGGGTCGCAACTAATGAAAAACTGTTTTTT.

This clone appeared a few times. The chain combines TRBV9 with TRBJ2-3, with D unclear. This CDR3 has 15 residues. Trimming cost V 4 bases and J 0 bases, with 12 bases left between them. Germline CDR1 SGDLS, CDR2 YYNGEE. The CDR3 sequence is CASSPSLVSTDTQYF. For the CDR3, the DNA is TGTGCCAGCAGCCCGAGCTTGGTTAGCACAGATACGCAGTATTTT.

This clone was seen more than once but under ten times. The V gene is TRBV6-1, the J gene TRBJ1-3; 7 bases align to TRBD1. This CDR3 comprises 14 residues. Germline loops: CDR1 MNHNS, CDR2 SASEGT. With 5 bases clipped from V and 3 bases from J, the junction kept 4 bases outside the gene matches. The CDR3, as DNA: TGTGCCAGCAGTTCTCGGACAGGTGGAAACACCATATATTTT. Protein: CASSSRTGGNTIYF.

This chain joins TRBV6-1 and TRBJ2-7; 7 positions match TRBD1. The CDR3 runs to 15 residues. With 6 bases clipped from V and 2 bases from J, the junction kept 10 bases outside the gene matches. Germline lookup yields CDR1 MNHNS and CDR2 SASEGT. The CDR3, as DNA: TGTGCCAGCAGACACGACAGGGATCAAACCTACGAGCAGTACTTC. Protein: CASRHDRDQTYEQYF.

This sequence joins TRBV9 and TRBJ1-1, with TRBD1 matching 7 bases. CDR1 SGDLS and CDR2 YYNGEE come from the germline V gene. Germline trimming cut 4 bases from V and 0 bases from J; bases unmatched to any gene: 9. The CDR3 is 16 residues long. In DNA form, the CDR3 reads TGTGCCAGCAGCAGGATCGGGACAGACATGAACACTGAAGCTTTCTTT. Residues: CASSRIGTDMNTEAFF. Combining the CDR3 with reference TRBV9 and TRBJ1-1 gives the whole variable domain DSGVTQTPKHLITATGQRVTLRCSPRSGDLSVYWYQQSLDQGLQFLIQYYNGEERAKGNILERFSAQQFPDLHSELNLSSLELGDSALYFCASSRIGTDMNTEAFFGQGTRLTVV.

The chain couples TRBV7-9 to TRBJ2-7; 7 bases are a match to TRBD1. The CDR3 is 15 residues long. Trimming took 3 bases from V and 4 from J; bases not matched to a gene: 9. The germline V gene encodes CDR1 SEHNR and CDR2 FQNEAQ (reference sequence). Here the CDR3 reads CASSFHRDRQYEQYF. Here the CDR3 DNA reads TGTGCCAGCAGCTTTCACCGGGACAGACAATACGAGCAGTACTTC.

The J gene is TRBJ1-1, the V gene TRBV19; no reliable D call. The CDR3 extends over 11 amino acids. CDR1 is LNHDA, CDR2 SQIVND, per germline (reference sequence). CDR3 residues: CVSTVNTEAFF. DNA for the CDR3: TGTGTCTCAACGGTGAACACTGAAGCTTTCTTT.

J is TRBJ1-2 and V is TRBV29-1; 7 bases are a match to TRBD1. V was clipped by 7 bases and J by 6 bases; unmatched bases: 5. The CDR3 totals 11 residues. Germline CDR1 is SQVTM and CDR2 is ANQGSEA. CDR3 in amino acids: CSDRQGDGYTF. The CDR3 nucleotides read TGCAGCGATCGACAGGGAGATGGCTACACCTTC.

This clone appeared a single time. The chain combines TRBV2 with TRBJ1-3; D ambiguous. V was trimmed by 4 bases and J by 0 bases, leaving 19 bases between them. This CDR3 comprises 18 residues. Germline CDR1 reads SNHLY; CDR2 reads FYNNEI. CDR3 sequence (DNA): TGTGCCAGCAGTGTAATTTCGATGAGGGCCTACTCTGGAAACACCATATATTTT. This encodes CASSVISMRAYSGNTIYF.

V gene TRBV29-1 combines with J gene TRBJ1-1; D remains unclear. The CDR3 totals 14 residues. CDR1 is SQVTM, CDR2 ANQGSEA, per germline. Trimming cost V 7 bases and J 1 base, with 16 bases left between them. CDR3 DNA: TGCAGCGCCTATCGTGGAGGTCCGAACACTGAAGCTTTCTTT. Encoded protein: CSAYRGGPNTEAFF.

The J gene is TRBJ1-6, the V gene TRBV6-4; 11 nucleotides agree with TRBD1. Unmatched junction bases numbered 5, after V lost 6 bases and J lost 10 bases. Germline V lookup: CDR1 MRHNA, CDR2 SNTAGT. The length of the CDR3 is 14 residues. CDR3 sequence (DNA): TGTGCCAGCAGGCCGGACAGGGGGCACTCACCCCTCCACTTT. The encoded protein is CASRPDRGHSPLHF.